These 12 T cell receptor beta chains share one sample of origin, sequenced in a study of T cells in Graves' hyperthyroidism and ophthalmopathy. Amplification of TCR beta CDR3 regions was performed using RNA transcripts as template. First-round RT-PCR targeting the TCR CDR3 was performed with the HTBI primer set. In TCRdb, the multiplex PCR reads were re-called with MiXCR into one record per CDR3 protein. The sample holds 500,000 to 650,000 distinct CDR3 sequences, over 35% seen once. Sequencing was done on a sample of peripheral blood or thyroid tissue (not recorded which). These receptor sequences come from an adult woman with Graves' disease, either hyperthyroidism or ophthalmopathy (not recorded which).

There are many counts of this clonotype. DNA of the CDR3: TGCGCCAGCAGCCAAGACATCAACAGGGAGAATTCACCCCTCCACTTT. It translates to CASSQDINRENSPLHF. The chain links TRBV4-1 to TRBJ1-6; the D gene is possibly TRBD1 (6 bases). Looked up from germline, CDR1 is MGHRA and CDR2 is YSYEKL. There are 16 residues in the CDR3. V lost 0 bases and J 7 bases, leaving 13 bases between the germline ends.

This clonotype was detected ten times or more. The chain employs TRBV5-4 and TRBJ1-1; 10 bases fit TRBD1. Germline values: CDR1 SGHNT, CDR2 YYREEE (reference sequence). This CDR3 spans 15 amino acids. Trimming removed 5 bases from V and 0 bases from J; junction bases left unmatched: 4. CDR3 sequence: CASRRDRGLNTEAFF. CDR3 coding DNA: TGTGCCAGCAGAAGGGACAGGGGTTTGAACACTGAAGCTTTCTTT.

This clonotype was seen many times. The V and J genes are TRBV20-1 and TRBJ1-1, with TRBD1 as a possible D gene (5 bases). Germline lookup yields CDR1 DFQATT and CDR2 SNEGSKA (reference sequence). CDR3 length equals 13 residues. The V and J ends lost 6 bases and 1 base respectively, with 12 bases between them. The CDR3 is CSANRNRNTEAFF. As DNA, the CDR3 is TGCAGTGCGAACAGGAATAGGAACACTGAAGCTTTCTTT.

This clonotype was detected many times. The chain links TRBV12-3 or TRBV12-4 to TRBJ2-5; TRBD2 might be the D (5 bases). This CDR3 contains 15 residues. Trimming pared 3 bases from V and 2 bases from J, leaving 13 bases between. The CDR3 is CASSLSGLPQETQYF. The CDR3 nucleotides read TGTGCCAGCAGTTTGAGCGGACTGCCACAAGAGACCCAGTACTTC.

The CDR3 sequence: CASSEDAGSYEQYF. CDR3 nucleotides: TGTGCCAGCAGTGAAGATGCAGGGAGCTACGAGCAGTACTTC. This rearrangement joins TRBV2 to TRBJ2-7; the D gene could be TRBD1 or TRBD2 (5 bases each). Germline CDR1 SNHLY, CDR2 FYNNEI. The ends were cut back, 1 base at V and 3 bases at J, with 10 bases in the middle. This CDR3 region has 14 residues.

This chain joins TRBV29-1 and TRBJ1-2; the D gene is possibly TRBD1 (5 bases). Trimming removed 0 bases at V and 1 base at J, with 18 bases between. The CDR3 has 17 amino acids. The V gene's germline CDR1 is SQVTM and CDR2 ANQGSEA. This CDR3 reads CSVEDVSPTAINYGYTF. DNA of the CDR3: TGCAGCGTTGAAGATGTCTCCCCGACAGCCATTAACTATGGCTACACCTTC.

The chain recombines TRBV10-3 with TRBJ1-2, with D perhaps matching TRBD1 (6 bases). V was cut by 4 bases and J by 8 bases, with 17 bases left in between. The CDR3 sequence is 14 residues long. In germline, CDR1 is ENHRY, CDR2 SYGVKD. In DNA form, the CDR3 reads TGTGCCATCAGTGGGGGGGGCGTCTCGGACGGCTACACCTTC. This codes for CAISGGGVSDGYTF.

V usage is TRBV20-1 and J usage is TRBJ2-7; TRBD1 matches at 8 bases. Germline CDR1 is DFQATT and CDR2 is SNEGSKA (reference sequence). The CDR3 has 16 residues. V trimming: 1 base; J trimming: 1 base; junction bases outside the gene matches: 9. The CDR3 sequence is CSARAFMDRASYEQYF. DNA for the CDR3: TGCAGTGCTAGAGCCTTCATGGACAGGGCGTCCTACGAGCAGTACTTC.

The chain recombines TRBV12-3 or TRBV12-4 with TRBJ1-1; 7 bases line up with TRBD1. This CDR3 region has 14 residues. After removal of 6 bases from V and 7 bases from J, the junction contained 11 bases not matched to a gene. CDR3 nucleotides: TGTGCCAGCAGCCCGTACAGGGGAGGGAGTGAAGCTTTCTTT. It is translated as CASSPYRGGSEAFF.

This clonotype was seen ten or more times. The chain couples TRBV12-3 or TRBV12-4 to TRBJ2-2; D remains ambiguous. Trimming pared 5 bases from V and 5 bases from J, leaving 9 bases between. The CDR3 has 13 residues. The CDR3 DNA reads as TGTGCCAGCAGTACTTCCCGAACCGGGGAGCTGTTTTTT. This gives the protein CASSTSRTGELFF.

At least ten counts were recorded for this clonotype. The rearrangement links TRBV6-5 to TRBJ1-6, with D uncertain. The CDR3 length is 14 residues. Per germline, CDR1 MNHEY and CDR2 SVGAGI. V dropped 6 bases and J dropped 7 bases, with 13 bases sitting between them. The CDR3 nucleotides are TGTGCCAGCAGACAACGGGAGGGCAATTCACCCCTCCACTTT. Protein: CASRQREGNSPLHF.

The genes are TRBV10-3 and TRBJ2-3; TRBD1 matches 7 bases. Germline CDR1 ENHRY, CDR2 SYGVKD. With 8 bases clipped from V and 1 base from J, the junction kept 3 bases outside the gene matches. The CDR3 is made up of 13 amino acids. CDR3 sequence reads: CAIGGTGTDTQYF. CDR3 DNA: TGTGCCATCGGTGGGACAGGCACAGATACGCAGTATTTT.